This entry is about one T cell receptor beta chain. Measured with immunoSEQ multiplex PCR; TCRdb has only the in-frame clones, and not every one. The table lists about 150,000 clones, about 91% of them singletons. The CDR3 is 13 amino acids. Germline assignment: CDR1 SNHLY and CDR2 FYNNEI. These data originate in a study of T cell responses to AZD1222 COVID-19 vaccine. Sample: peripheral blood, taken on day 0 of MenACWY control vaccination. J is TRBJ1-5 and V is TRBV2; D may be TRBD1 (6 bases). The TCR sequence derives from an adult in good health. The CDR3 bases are TGTGCTGGACGACAGGATAATAATCAGCCCCAGCATTTT. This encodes CAGRQDNNQPQHF.